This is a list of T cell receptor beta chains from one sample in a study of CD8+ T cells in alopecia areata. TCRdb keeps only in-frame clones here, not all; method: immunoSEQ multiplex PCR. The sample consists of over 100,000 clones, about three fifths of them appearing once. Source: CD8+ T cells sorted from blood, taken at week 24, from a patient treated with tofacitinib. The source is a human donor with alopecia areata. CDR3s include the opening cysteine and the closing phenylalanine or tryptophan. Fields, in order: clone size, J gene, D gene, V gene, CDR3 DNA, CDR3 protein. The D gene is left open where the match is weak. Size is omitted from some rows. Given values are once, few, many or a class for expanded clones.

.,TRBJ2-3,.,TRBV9,TGTGCCAGCAGCCCTCCGACAGATACGCAGTATTTT,CASSPPTDTQYF
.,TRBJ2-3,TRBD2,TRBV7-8,TGTGCCAGCAGCCTACTAGCGGGGTACACAGATACGCAGTATTTT,CASSLLAGYTDTQYF
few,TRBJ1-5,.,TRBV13,TGTGCCAGCAGCTTAGACCCCAATCAGCCCCAGCATTTT,CASSLDPNQPQHF
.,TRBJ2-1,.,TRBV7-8,TGTGCCAGCAGCTTAGTGGTCGGGAAAAATGAGCAGTTCTTC,CASSLVVGKNEQFF
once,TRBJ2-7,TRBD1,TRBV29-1,TGCAGCGTAACCGGGACAGACTCCTACGAGCAGTACTTC,CSVTGTDSYEQYF
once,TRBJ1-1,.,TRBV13,TGTGCCAGCAGCTTAGCGGCAAGAGAAGCTTTCTTT,CASSLAAREAFF
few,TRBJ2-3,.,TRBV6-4,TGTGCCAGCAGTGAATTCGGGGGACAATCAGATACGCAGTATTTT,CASSEFGGQSDTQYF
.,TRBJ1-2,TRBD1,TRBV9,TGTGCCAGCAGCGTAGAAACAGGGGCAGGAGGAGGCTACACCTTC,CASSVETGAGGGYTF
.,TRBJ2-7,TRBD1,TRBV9,TGTGCCAGCAGCGGGGGACAGACGGGCTACGAGCAGTACTTC,CASSGGQTGYEQYF
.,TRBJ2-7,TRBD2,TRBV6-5,TGTGCCAGCATTTCGGGGGGAAACCCCTACGAGCAGTACTTC,CASISGGNPYEQYF
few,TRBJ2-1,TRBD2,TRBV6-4,TGTGCCAGCAGTCGTCTAGCGGGGGAACCCTACAATGAGCAGTTCTTC,CASSRLAGEPYNEQFF
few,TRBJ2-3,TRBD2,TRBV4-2,TGTGCCAGCAGCCAAGATCAAGCGGGGGGTACAGATACGCAGTATTTT,CASSQDQAGGTDTQYF
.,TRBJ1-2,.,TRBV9,TGTGCCAGCAGCTTTCAGGGGATTGATGGCTACACCTTC,CASSFQGIDGYTF
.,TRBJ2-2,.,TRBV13,TGTGCCAGCCGACAGATAAACACCGGGGAGCTGTTTTTT,CASRQINTGELFF
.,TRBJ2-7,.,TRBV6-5,TGTGCCAGCAGTTACTGGACCGACGGGGCCTACGAGCAGTACTTC,CASSYWTDGAYEQYF
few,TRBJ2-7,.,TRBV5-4,TGTGCCAGCAGCTTGGCTGACCGGCCATCCGAGCAGTACTTC,CASSLADRPSEQYF
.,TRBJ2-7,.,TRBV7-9,TGTGCCAGCAGCCCCACGTATGAATCCTACGAGCAGTACTTC,CASSPTYESYEQYF
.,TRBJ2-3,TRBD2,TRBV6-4,TGTGCCAGCAGCCCCAGGGCGGGGGACACAGATACGCAGTATTTT,CASSPRAGDTDTQYF
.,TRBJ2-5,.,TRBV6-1,TGTGCCAGCATGGGGCAGCAAGAGACCCAGTACTTC,CASMGQQETQYF
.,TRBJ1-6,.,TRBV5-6,TGTGCCAGCAGCCATGGTGGGAATTTGGGTAATTCACCCCTCCACTTT,CASSHGGNLGNSPLHF
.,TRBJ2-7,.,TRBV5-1,TGCGCCAGCAGCTTGGTTGGAAGTGGGACCTACGAGCAGTACTTC,CASSLVGSGTYEQYF
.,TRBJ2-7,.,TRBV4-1,TGCGCCAGCAGCCAAGTAGGAGGGGCCAGGCACGAGCAGTACTTC,CASSQVGGARHEQYF
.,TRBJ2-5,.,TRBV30,TGTGCCTGGACCCCAAGGGCGGGATCGAACCAAGAGACCCAGTACTTC,CAWTPRAGSNQETQYF
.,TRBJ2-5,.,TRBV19,TGTGCCAGTAGTATATCTGGGGGGCAAGAGACCCAGTACTTC,CASSISGGQETQYF
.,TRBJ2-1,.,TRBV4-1,TGCGCCAGCAGCCAACCCGGGACACCGCCTGAGCAGTTCTTC,CASSQPGTPPEQFF
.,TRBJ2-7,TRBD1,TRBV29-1,TGCAGCGTTGTAAGGGTGACAGGGCTTAACTACGAGCAGTACTTC,CSVVRVTGLNYEQYF
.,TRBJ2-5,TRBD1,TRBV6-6,TGTGCCAGCAGTTACTGGGAACAGGGGTCGGAGACCCAGTACTTC,CASSYWEQGSETQYF
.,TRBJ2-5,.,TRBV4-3,TGCGCCAGCAGCCAAGACGGGACGGCCGCGGAGACCCAGTACTTC,CASSQDGTAAETQYF
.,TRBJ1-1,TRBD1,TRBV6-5,TGTGCCAGCAGTCCGGGACAGAGCGGAGCTAAAGCTTTCTTT,CASSPGQSGAKAFF
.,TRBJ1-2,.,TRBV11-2,TGTGCCAGCAGCAGGGGCAACTATGGCTACACCTTC,CASSRGNYGYTF
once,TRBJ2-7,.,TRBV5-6,TGTGCCAGCAGCCAGGGGTACGAGCAGTACTTC,CASSQGYEQYF
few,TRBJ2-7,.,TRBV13,TGTGCCAGCAGCTTGGGGCAGGGTTACGAGCAGTACTTC,CASSLGQGYEQYF
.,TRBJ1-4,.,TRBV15,TGTGCCACCAGCAGAGATATCAGGGGCCCTAATGAAAAACTGTTTTTT,CATSRDIRGPNEKLFF
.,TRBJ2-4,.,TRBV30,TGTGCCTGGAGTCCTGACTGGAACATTCAGTACTTC,CAWSPDWNIQYF
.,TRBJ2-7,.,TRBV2,TGTGCCAGCAGTGACGCCTCCTGGAGCGAGCAGTACTTC,CASSDASWSEQYF
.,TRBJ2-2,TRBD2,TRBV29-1,TGCAGCGTTCCGACTAGCGGGGGACCGAACACCGGGGAGCTGTTTTTT,CSVPTSGGPNTGELFF
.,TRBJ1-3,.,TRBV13,TGTGCCAGCAGCGAAGGTCTTGAAAACACCATATATTTT,CASSEGLENTIYF
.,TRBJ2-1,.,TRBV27,TGTGCCAGCAGTTTTGGAGGGGGCCATGAGCAGTTCTTC,CASSFGGGHEQFF
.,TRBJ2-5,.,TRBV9,TGTGCCAGCAGCGTAGGGTCAGAGTACCAAGAGACCCAGTACTTC,CASSVGSEYQETQYF
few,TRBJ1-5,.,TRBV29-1,TGCAGCGCCGGAGGGGAAGATAGCAATCAGCCCCAGCATTTT,CSAGGEDSNQPQHF
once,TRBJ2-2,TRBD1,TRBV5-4,TGTGCCAGCAGCTTGGGCCGGACAGGGGGCGAAGACACCGGGGAGCTGTTTTTT,CASSLGRTGGEDTGELFF
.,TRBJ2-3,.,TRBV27,TGTGCCAGCAGTTTAGACCCGCGGAGCACAGATACGCAGTATTTT,CASSLDPRSTDTQYF
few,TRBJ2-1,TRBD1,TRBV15,TGTGCCACCAGCGGGGAAGGACAGGACCCCTACAATGAGCAGTTCTTC,CATSGEGQDPYNEQFF
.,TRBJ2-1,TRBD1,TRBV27,TGTGCCAGCAGCCAAGGGACAGTCCATGAGCAGTTCTTC,CASSQGTVHEQFF
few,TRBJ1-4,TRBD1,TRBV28,TGTGCCAGCAGTTTGGACGCAGGGGGTGATCTGTTTTTT,CASSLDAGGDLFF
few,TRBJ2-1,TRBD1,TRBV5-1,TGCGCCAGCAGCTTGGCTCTTTTATGGACAGGGGGCAGGAATGAGCAGTTCTTC,CASSLALLWTGGRNEQFF
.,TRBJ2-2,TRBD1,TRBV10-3,TGTGCCATCAGTTGGACAGGGGGGGAATCGAACACCGGGGAGCTGTTTTTT,CAISWTGGESNTGELFF
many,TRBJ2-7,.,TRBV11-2,TGTGCCAGCAGCTTGGTTGGAAACGAGCAGTACTTC,CASSLVGNEQYF
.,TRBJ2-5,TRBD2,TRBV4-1,TGCGCCAGCAGCCAAGCTCGAGGACTAGCGGAGACCCAGTACTTC,CASSQARGLAETQYF